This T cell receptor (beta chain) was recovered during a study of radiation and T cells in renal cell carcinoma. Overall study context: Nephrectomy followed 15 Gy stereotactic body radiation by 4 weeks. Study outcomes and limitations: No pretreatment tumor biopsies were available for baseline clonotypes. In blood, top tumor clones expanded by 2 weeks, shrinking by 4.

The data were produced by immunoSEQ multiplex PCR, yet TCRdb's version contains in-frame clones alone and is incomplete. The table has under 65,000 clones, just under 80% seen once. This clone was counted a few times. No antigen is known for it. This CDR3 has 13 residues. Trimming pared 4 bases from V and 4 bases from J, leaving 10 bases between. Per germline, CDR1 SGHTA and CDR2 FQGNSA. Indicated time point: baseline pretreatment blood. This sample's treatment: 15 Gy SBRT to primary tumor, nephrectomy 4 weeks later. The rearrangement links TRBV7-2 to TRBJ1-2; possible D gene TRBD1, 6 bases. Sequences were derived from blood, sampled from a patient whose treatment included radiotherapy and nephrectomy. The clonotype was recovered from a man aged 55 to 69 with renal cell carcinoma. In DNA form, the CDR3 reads TGTGCCAGCAGCTATACAGGGTCCTATGGCTACACCTTC. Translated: CASSYTGSYGYTF.